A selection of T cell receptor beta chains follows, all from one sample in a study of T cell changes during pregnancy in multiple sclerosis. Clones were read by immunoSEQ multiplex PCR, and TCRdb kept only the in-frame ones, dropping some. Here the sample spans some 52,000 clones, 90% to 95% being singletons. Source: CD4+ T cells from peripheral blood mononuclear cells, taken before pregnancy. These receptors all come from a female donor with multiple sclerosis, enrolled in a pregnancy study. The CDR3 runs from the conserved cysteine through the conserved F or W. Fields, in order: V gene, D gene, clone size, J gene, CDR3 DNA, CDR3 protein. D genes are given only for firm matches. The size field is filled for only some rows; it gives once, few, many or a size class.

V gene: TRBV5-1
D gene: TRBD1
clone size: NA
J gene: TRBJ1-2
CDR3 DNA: TGCGCCAGCAGCTTTGACAGGGCGAAATACACCTTC
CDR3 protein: CASSFDRAKYTF

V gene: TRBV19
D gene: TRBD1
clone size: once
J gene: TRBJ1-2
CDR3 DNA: TGTGCCAGTAGGGGGGACAGGGCACGGGCTAACTATGGCTACACCTTC
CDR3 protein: CASRGDRARANYGYTF

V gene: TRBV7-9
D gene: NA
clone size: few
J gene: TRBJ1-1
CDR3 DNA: TGTGCCAGCAGCTTGGGCCCGCGGGGAGACACTGAAGCTTTCTTT
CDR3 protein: CASSLGPRGDTEAFF

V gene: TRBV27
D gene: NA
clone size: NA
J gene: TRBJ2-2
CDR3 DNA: TGTGCCAGCAGGCCCAACAGGGTCGGTAACACCGGGGAGCTGTTTTTT
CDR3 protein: CASRPNRVGNTGELFF

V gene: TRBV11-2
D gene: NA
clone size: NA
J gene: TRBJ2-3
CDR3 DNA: TGTGCCAGCAGCTTAAGGAGGGATACGCAGTATTTT
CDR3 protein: CASSLRRDTQYF

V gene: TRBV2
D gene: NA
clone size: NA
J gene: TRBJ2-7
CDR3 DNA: TGTGCCAGCAGGGCAACATTTTTATACGAGCAGTACTTC
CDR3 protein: CASRATFLYEQYF

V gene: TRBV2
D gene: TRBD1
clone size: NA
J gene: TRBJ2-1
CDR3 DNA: TGTGCCAGCATACCAGGGACAGGGTACAATGAGCAGTTCTTC
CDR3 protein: CASIPGTGYNEQFF

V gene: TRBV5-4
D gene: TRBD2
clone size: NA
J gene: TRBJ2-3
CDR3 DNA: TGTGCCAGCAGCCAACCGGGACTAGCGGGAGGAGCAGATACGCAGTATTTT
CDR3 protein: CASSQPGLAGGADTQYF

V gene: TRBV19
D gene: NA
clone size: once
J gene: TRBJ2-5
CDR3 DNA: TGTGCCAGTAGTATTGGCCACCGGACTATCCAAGAGACCCAGTACTTC
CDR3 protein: CASSIGHRTIQETQYF

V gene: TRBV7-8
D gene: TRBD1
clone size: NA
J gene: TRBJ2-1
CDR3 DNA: TGTGCCAGCAGCTTAGCGTCGGACAGGGGCTCGTGGAATGAGCAGTTCTTC
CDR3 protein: CASSLASDRGSWNEQFF

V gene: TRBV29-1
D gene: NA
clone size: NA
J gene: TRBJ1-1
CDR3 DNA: TGCAGCGTGGGGGGAGGGGGAGGGAACACTGAAGCTTTCTTT
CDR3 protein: CSVGGGGGNTEAFF

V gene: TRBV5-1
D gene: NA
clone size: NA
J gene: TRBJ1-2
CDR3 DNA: TGCGCCAGCACACCGCAGACAAGCTCGGACTATGGCTACACCTTC
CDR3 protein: CASTPQTSSDYGYTF

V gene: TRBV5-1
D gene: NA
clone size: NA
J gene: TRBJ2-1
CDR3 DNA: TGCGCCAGCAGCCCGAGGGGCGGACTAACCTACAATGAGCAGTTCTTC
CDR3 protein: CASSPRGGLTYNEQFF

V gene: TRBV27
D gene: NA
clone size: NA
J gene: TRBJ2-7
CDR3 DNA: TGTGCCAGCAGTTTTAGACAGCTCTCCTACGAGCAGTACTTC
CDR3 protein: CASSFRQLSYEQYF

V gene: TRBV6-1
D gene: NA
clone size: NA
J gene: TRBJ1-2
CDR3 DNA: TGTGCCAGCAGTGAAGTTAGCTATGGCTACACCTTC
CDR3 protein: CASSEVSYGYTF

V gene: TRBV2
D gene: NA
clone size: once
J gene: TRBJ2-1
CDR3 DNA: TGTGCCAGCGGGTTCAGGGACACTGAGACTGAGCAGTTCTTC
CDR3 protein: CASGFRDTETEQFF

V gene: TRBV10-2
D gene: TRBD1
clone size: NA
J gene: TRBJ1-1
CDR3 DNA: TGCGCCAGCAGAGAACAGGGGAGGCCTGAAGCTTTCTTT
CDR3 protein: CASREQGRPEAFF

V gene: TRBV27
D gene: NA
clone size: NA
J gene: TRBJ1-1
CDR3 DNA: TGTGCCAGCAGTTTAAGGGGGACCCAATCCCGAGCTTTCTTT
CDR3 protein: CASSLRGTQSRAFF

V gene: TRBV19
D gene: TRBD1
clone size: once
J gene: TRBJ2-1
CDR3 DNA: TGTGCCAGTAGATGGGACAGGGGCTACAATGAGCAGTTCTTC
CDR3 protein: CASRWDRGYNEQFF

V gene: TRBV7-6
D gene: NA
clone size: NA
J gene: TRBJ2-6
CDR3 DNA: TGTGCCAGCAGCTTAATCATTCCTAGCTCTGGGGCCAACGTCCTGACTTTC
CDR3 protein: CASSLIIPSSGANVLTF

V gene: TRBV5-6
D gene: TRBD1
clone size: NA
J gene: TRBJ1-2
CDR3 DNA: TGTGCCAGCAGCTTGGCCGGGACAGGGCTCGGTGGCTACACCTTC
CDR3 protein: CASSLAGTGLGGYTF

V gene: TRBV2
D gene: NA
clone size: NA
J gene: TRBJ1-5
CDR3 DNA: TGTGCCAGCAGTGTCACAGGGAATCAGCCCCAGCATTTT
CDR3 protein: CASSVTGNQPQHF

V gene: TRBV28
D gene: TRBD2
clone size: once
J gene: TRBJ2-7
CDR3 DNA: TGTGCCAGCACCCCGGGGGGGACATCTTCCTACGAGCAGTACTTC
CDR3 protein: CASTPGGTSSYEQYF

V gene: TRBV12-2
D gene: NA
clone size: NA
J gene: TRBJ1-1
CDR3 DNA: TGTGCAAGTCCGAGGGGGACAACGAACACTGAAGCTTTCTTT
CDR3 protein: CASPRGTTNTEAFF

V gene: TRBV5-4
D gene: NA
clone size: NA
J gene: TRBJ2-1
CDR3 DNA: TGTGCCAGCAGCTTGGACAGGGCTGAGCAGTTCTTC
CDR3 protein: CASSLDRAEQFF

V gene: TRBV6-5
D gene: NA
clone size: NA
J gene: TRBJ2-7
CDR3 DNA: TGTGCCAGCAGTTACCCCCGCGGCTCCTACGAGCAGTACTTC
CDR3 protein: CASSYPRGSYEQYF

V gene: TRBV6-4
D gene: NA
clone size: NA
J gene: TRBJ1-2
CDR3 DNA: TGTGCCAGCAGTGACACGGCAGGGGACGGTTACTATGGCTACACCTTC
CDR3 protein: CASSDTAGDGYYGYTF

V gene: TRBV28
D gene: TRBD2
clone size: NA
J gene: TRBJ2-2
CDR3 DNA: TGTGCCAGCAGCTACCTGGGGACTAGCGGGAGGAACACCGGGGAGCTGTTTTTT
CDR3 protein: CASSYLGTSGRNTGELFF

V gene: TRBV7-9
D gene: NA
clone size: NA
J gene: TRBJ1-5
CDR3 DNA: TGTGCCAGCAGTCGACGGGATAGCAATCAGCCCCAGCATTTT
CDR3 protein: CASSRRDSNQPQHF

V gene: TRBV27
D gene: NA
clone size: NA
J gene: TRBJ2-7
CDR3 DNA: TGTGCCAGCAAAGGGACAGGGGGGCTAGCGGGAGTCTACGAGCAGTACTTC
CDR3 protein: CASKGTGGLAGVYEQYF

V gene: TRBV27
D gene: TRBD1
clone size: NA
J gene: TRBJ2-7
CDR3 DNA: TGTGCCAGCAGATTCTCGGGACAGGGGTCCGAGCAGTACTTC
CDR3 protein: CASRFSGQGSEQYF

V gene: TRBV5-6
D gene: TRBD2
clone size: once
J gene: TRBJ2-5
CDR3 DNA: TGTGCCAGCAGCTTGGAGTTAGCGGGAGGTGAGACCCAGTACTTC
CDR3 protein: CASSLELAGGETQYF

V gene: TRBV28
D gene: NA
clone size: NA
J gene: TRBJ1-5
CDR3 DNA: TGTGCCAGCAGAACGTTCAGGGTGGGTAGCAATCAGCCCCAGCATTTT
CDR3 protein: CASRTFRVGSNQPQHF

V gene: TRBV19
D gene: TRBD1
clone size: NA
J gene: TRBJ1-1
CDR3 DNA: TGTGCCAGTAGTATGAACAGGGGCCACACTGAAGCTTTCTTT
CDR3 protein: CASSMNRGHTEAFF

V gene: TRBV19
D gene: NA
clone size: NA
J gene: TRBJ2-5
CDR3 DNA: TGTGCCAGTAGTATGAGCGGCGGGTACCAAGAGACCCAGTACTTC
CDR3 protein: CASSMSGGYQETQYF

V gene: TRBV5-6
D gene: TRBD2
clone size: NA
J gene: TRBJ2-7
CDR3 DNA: TGTGCCAGCAGCCGGACTAGCGGGAGCTTGTACGAGCAGTACTTC
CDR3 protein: CASSRTSGSLYEQYF

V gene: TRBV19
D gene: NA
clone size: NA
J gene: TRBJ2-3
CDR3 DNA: TGTGCCAGTAGTGTCCAATTAAAAGCGGATACGCAGTATTTT
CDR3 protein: CASSVQLKADTQYF

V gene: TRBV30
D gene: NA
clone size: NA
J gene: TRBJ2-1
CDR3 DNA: TGTGCCTGGGCAGGTCTGAATGAGCAGTTCTTC
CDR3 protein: CAWAGLNEQFF

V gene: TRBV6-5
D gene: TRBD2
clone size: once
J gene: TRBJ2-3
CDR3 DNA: TGTGCCAGCAGAGGGACTAGCGGGAGAGATACGCAGTATTTT
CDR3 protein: CASRGTSGRDTQYF

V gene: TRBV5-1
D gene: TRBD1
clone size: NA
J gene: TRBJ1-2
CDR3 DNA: TGCGCCAGCAGTCCTCCGGGACAGGGTTTTATTGGCTACACCTTC
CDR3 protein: CASSPPGQGFIGYTF

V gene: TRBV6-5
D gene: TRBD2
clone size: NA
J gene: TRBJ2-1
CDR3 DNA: TGTGCCAGCAGTCCGGGACTAGCGGGAAAACAGTTCTTC
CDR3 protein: CASSPGLAGKQFF